This TCR beta chain was observed in a study of blood T cell repertoires in COVID-19 (dated by TCRdb to about 2020). Background on the whole study: Samples covering the acute and convalescent phases of COVID-19 were provided by collaborators in the United States, Italy and Spain. The material from the prospective study consisted of cDNA or gDNA derived from T cells, B-cell-depleted T cells, or PBMCs. The dataset comprised deeply sampled blood TCRbeta repertoires from subjects exposed to, actively infected with, or recovered from COVID-19. A freely available public database, intended as a resource for researchers studying the immune response to SARS-CoV-2, is where the repertoires were released. The samples were drawn from the first 160 participants of the ongoing ImmuneRACE study and from 1,254 subjects provided by 6 global collaborators. The sample metadata nearly always contained a de-identified subject ID, COVID-19 status, age in years and sex. HLA class I and class II types, where available, came from metadata supplied by the sample provider rather than from assay-based typing. What the work shows at the level of the full study, not this receptor alone: Clinical and demographic metadata were provided uncurated, with the amount varying by source and participant.

The immunoSEQ Assay, a bias-controlled multiplex PCR, was used to amplify TCRbeta CDR3 regions from genomic DNA. As for how the authors treated the data: The number of nucleated cells in each sample was estimated by amplification of reference gene primers within the assay. Sequence reads were collapsed and filtered to measure the absolute abundance of every unique TCRbeta CDR3 rearrangement. Productive Simpson clonality was computed per sample as the square root of Simpson's diversity index over productive rearrangements. TCRdb holds this immuneACCESS table with in-frame rearrangements only. Some clones are missing; in checked studies, unresolved V genes explain under half, and the rest has no known cause. V and J calls and clone size are copied from that table; D and trimming were computed from the DNA. Counted in this sample were 68,000 or so clones; around nine tenths of them appeared once. The ten largest clones represent about 3% of the sample.

About this clone itself: Its antigen is unknown. Base qualities are not recorded, but no much larger clone differs from it by a single base.

One collaborating source in Seattle enrolled patients during active infection and followed them longitudinally through the course of disease. The collaborating institutions used their own protocols to collect whole blood in K2EDTA tubes. For TCRbeta analysis, collaborator samples were shipped as frozen whole blood, as isolated PBMCs, or as DNA extracted from either sample type. V and J lose 3 bases and 0 bases, and a span of 5 bases separates them. The CDR3 measures 13 amino acids from cysteine to phenylalanine. Of the read, only the CDR3 DNA is kept; its 39 bases are in frame from base 1. Per the germline V gene, SGHDN is the CDR1 and FVKESK is the CDR2.

This clonotype was obtained from a woman aged 50 to 60 with COVID-19, enrolled during active disease. Here the chain combines TRBV14 and TRBJ2-5; the D gene remains uncertain. Sequenced: peripheral blood. The nucleotide sequence reads TGTGCCAGCAGCCAGAGTTACCAAGAGACCCAGTACTTC. Translated, it reads CASSQSYQETQYF.